A selection of T cell receptor beta chains follows, all from one sample in a study of blood T cell repertoires in COVID-19. Clones were sequenced by immunoSEQ multiplex PCR, and TCRdb holds only the in-frame ones, with some missing. The sample records about 180,000 clones, around 83% being singletons. Sequencing input: peripheral blood. The receptors were sampled from a woman in her 70s with COVID-19, enrolled during active disease. Both conserved end residues are part of each CDR3. Each record gives: clone size, V gene, J gene, D gene, CDR3 DNA, CDR3 protein. D genes are given only for firm matches. For some rows the clone size is stated as once, few or many, or as a class when expanded; others skip it.

-,TRBV4-1,TRBJ2-5,-,TGCGCCAGCAGTCGGCTAGAGGTAGAGACCCAGTACTTC,CASSRLEVETQYF
-,TRBV3-1/TRBV3-2,TRBJ2-4,-,TGTGCCAGCAGCCAAGATAGGGGAAGGCTAGCCAAAAACATTCAGTACTTC,CASSQDRGRLAKNIQYF
-,TRBV21-1,TRBJ1-2,-,TGTGCCAGCAGCTTGTATACAGGGGAGGCTAAGGAGTATGGCTACACCTTC,CASSLYTGEAKEYGYTF
-,TRBV19,TRBJ2-7,-,TGTGCCAGTAGCCCACAAGGGGAAGGGGTCTACGAGCAGTACTTC,CASSPQGEGVYEQYF
-,TRBV9,TRBJ1-6,-,TGTGCCAGCAGCGTAGTAGACGGGAATTCACCCCTCCACTTT,CASSVVDGNSPLHF
-,TRBV5-1,TRBJ2-3,-,TGCGCCAGCAGCTCGGGGACTTCCGCGGATACGCAGTATTTT,CASSSGTSADTQYF
few,TRBV28,TRBJ1-1,-,TGTGCCAGCAGTTTACAGCCCCGGGGGAACACTGAAGCTTTCTTT,CASSLQPRGNTEAFF
-,TRBV5-1,TRBJ1-3,-,TGCGCCAGCAGCTCCGGGACGGGAGCTAGAAACACCATATATTTT,CASSSGTGARNTIYF
-,TRBV7-9,TRBJ2-7,-,TGTGCCAGCAGCGTCTCCGGGACACCCCCCTACGAGCAGTACTTC,CASSVSGTPPYEQYF
-,TRBV19,TRBJ2-2,-,TGTGCCAGTAGTCAACGACACCCGAAGAACACCGGGGAGCTGTTTTTT,CASSQRHPKNTGELFF
-,TRBV11-1,TRBJ2-7,TRBD1,TGTGCCAGCAGCCCAGGGGGCTCTAGGGACTACGAGCAGTACTTC,CASSPGGSRDYEQYF
-,TRBV3-1/TRBV3-2,TRBJ2-6,-,TGTGCCAGCAGCCCGACAGCCTCTGGGGCCAACGTCCTGACTTTC,CASSPTASGANVLTF
many,TRBV27,TRBJ1-1,-,TGTGCCAGCAGTCGGAACCTCGGAGGGAGCACTGAAGCTTTCTTT,CASSRNLGGSTEAFF
once,TRBV7-2,TRBJ2-5,-,TGTGCCAGCAGCTTAAGGGGTAGCGGCCAAGAGACCCAGTACTTC,CASSLRGSGQETQYF
-,TRBV29-1,TRBJ2-1,TRBD2,TGCAGCGTTGTCGGGACTAGCGGGAGGGGACGGTCCTACAATGAGCAGTTCTTC,CSVVGTSGRGRSYNEQFF
-,TRBV7-3,TRBJ1-2,TRBD1,TGTGCCAGCAGCCCTGACAGGGGCTATGGCTACACCTTC,CASSPDRGYGYTF
-,TRBV28,TRBJ2-1,TRBD2,TGTGCCAGCAGTTTTCGACTAGCGGTCTACAATGAGCAGTTCTTC,CASSFRLAVYNEQFF
-,TRBV4-2,TRBJ2-7,TRBD2,TGTGCCAGCAGCCAAGATTCTAGCGGGAGGGCCGAAGAGCAGTACTTC,CASSQDSSGRAEEQYF
-,TRBV11-3,TRBJ2-5,-,TGTGCCAGCAGCTTAGACCAAACTGGGACCCAGTACTTC,CASSLDQTGTQYF
-,TRBV15,TRBJ1-1,-,TGTGCCACCAGCATCCCGGGGGGCGGCGGCACTGAAGCTTTCTTT,CATSIPGGGGTEAFF
-,TRBV28,TRBJ2-1,TRBD2,TGTGCCAGCAGTTTAGAAGGGGCTAGCGGGAGGGCCCGGGAGCAGTTCTTC,CASSLEGASGRAREQFF
-,TRBV28,TRBJ1-6,TRBD1,TGTGCCAGCAGTCTCGAGGGGACAGGGGGTTATAATTCACCCCTCCACTTT,CASSLEGTGGYNSPLHF
-,TRBV18,TRBJ2-3,TRBD2,TGTGCCAGCTCACCACTCCAAAGCGGGGGGCTCACAGATACGCAGTATTTT,CASSPLQSGGLTDTQYF
-,TRBV7-2,TRBJ2-1,TRBD2,TGTGCCAGCAGCCTTCTAGCGGGAGTTGAGCAGTTCTTC,CASSLLAGVEQFF
-,TRBV4-3,TRBJ1-2,-,TGCGCCAGCAGCCAAGATAGGTCAGGGAGGAACTATGGCTACACCTTC,CASSQDRSGRNYGYTF
once,TRBV4-1,TRBJ1-6,TRBD1,TGCGCCAGCAGCCTTGGACAGGCATATAATTCACCCCTCCACTTT,CASSLGQAYNSPLHF
few,TRBV27,TRBJ1-6,-,TGTGCCAGCAGTTCTACTTTCGATCTACCCCTCCACTTT,CASSSTFDLPLHF
-,TRBV28,TRBJ2-2,TRBD1,TGTGCCAGCACCACCCCGGGACAGGGGGGGGCGGGGGAGCTGTTTTTT,CASTTPGQGGAGELFF
-,TRBV6-5,TRBJ2-7,-,TGTGCCAGCAGTTACAGGGCGAGCGGCTACGAGCAGTACTTC,CASSYRASGYEQYF
-,TRBV11-2,TRBJ1-1,TRBD1,TGTGCCAGCAGCGTGGACAGGGGGAACACTGAAGCTTTCTTT,CASSVDRGNTEAFF
-,TRBV9,TRBJ2-5,TRBD2,TGTGCCAGCAGCCCCCCCCTGACTAGCGGGGGGCAGACCCAGTACTTC,CASSPPLTSGGQTQYF
-,TRBV6-5,TRBJ1-6,TRBD1,TGTGCCAGCAGGAGACAGGGGTTGGACTCACCCCTCCACTTT,CASRRQGLDSPLHF
-,TRBV18,TRBJ2-7,-,TGTGCCAGCTCACCACAGGGGTTCGAGCAGTACTTC,CASSPQGFEQYF
-,TRBV7-2,TRBJ2-7,-,TGTGCCAGCAGCGACTACAATACCTACGAGCAGTACTTC,CASSDYNTYEQYF
-,TRBV2,TRBJ2-7,-,TGTGCCAGCGCCACCTACTACGAGCAGTACTTC,CASATYYEQYF
-,TRBV28,TRBJ2-7,TRBD1,TGTGCCAGCAGTTTAACAGGGGCCTACTCCTACGAGCAGTACTTC,CASSLTGAYSYEQYF
-,TRBV5-4,TRBJ2-7,-,TGTGCCAGCAGCTTGGGCAGCGGAGGGTACGTCCAGCAGTACTTC,CASSLGSGGYVQQYF
-,TRBV29-1,TRBJ1-6,-,TGCAGCGTTAGGACAAGACCTAATTCACCCCTCCACTTT,CSVRTRPNSPLHF
-,TRBV27,TRBJ2-7,TRBD1,TGTGCCAGCAGTTTAAATTTGGACAGGGTAAATAGACGCGAGCAGTACTTC,CASSLNLDRVNRREQYF
-,TRBV5-4,TRBJ2-1,-,TGTGCCAGCAGCCCGGGACTCCGAAACAATGAGCAGTTCTTC,CASSPGLRNNEQFF
-,TRBV28,TRBJ1-1,-,TGTGCCAGCAGTAAGTCCGGGAAAGGTAACACTGAAGCTTTCTTT,CASSKSGKGNTEAFF
-,TRBV28,TRBJ1-2,TRBD1,TGTGCCAGCAGTTCGGGACAGGGGGCGAACTATGGCTACACCTTC,CASSSGQGANYGYTF
-,TRBV6-6,TRBJ2-3,TRBD2,TGTGCCAGCAGTCCGGGACTAGGGGCAACCGATACGCAGTATTTT,CASSPGLGATDTQYF
-,TRBV5-6,TRBJ1-1,TRBD1,TGTGCCAGCAGCCGGGACAGGGATACAGGTTGGGTGAACACTGAAGCTTTCTTT,CASSRDRDTGWVNTEAFF
-,TRBV11-2,TRBJ1-6,TRBD1,TGTGCCAGCAGCTTATCGACAGGGAATTCACCCCTCCACTTT,CASSLSTGNSPLHF
-,TRBV28,TRBJ1-3,-,TGTGCCAGCAGTTTTAACAGGAATGCTGGAAACACCATATATTTT,CASSFNRNAGNTIYF
-,TRBV3-1/TRBV3-2,TRBJ2-4,TRBD1,TGTGCCAGCAGCGACAGGGTTGGAGTAAACATTCAGTACTTC,CASSDRVGVNIQYF
-,TRBV5-4,TRBJ1-1,TRBD1,TGTGCCAGCAGCTTCTCCGGGACAGTGAACACTGAAGCTTTCTTT,CASSFSGTVNTEAFF
few,TRBV28,TRBJ1-3,TRBD1,TGTGCCAGCAGCGCCGTGACAGGGAATCAGGGAAACACCATATATTTT,CASSAVTGNQGNTIYF
-,TRBV27,TRBJ2-7,-,TGTGCCAGCAGTCGCAGAATGACAGGCCCCTTCGACGAGCAGTACTTC,CASSRRMTGPFDEQYF
few,TRBV9,TRBJ2-1,-,TGTGCCAGCAGCGCCCAGGGGAGCGGGAACTACAATGAGCAGTTCTTC,CASSAQGSGNYNEQFF
-,TRBV2,TRBJ1-1,TRBD1,TGTGCCAGCAGCACAACAGGGGCCGGGACTGAAGCTTTCTTT,CASSTTGAGTEAFF
-,TRBV19,TRBJ2-3,TRBD1,TGTGCCAGTAGTGCGCCGACAGGGGGTAGCACAGATACGCAGTATTTT,CASSAPTGGSTDTQYF
-,TRBV7-2,TRBJ1-5,-,TGTGCCAGCAGCTACCGACTGAATCAGCCCCAGCATTTT,CASSYRLNQPQHF